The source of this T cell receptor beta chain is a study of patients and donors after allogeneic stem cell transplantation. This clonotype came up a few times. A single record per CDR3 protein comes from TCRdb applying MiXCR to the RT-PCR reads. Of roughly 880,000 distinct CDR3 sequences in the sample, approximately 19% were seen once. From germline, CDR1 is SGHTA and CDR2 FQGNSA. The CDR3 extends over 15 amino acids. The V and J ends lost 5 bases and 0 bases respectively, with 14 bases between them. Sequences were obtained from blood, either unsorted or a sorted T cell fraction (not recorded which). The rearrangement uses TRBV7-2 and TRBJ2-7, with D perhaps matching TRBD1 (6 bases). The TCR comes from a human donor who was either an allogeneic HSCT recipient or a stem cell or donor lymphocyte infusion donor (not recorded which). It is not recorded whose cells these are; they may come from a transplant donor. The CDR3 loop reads CASSPDRESSYEQYF. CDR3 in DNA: TGTGCCAGCAGCCCGGACAGAGAGAGCTCCTACGAGCAGTACTTC.